This T cell receptor (beta chain) emerged from a study of regulatory T cells in long-lasting Graves disease. The overall study: The definition of persistent Graves' disease was over 5 years of antithyroid drugs with positive TSH receptor antibodies.

The CDR3 contains 11 residues. V was cut by 4 bases and J by 7 bases, with 8 bases left in between. CDR1 LNHDA and CDR2 SQIVND come from the germline V gene (reference sequence). Building the TCR beta libraries relied on iRepertoire HTBI primers, and CDR3 regions underwent Arm-PCR. Each CDR3 protein is one row after TCRdb ran MiXCR on the multiplex PCR reads. The sample has some 470,000 distinct CDR3 sequences; roughly 21% are singletons. Findings of the study overall: Investigators studied peripheral blood only, not thyroid tissue. Preferential use of TRBV28, TRBJ1-2 and TRBJ2-5 was seen in persistent disease.

The time point was: persistent/refractory GD, antithyroid drugs over 5 years with positive TRAb. There was RNA extracted from PBMCs, and the TCR library was made from it. An endocrinology department in Xi'an, China, supplied the patients. This clonotype was picked up a small number of times. As yet, its antigen is unknown. This sequence originates from a female donor with Graves disease. The specimen was peripheral blood mononuclear cells (PBMCs), collected when the disease was refractory, from a patient treated with antithyroid drugs. This chain uses TRBV19 with TRBJ2-7; D unresolved. The CDR3: CASSTSKEQYF. CDR3 nucleotide sequence: TGTGCCAGTAGTACGTCCAAGGAGCAGTACTTC.